This T cell receptor (beta chain) was identified during a study of CD8+ T cells in alopecia areata. Reverse transcribed after extraction, RNA yielded cDNA as the sequencing template. Clones were read by immunoSEQ multiplex PCR, and TCRdb kept only the in-frame ones, dropping some. The table shows approximately 210,000 clones, with under 80% occurring only once. Overall study findings and caveats: Association of baseline CD8+ expansion with response is uncertain owing to one nonresponder. Whereas mice showed it more clearly, TCR sharing across patients was murkier, possibly because of HLA. Elevated clonality characterized lesional scalp relative to normal scalp, particularly in alopecia totalis/universalis.

Stated treatment: oral pan-JAK inhibitor, 5-10 mg twice daily. Sorting from PBMCs produced CD4+ and CD8+ T cells. As for this clone: Its antigen is as yet unknown.

This TCR derives from a human donor with alopecia areata. The sample consisted of CD4+ T cells sorted from blood, taken around week 50, from a patient treated with tofacitinib.

The CDR3 DNA sequence: TGTGCCAGCAGCTTGGACAGGGATCTGGAGGCTTTCTTT. Its protein is CASSLDRDLEAFF. J is TRBJ1-1 and V is TRBV11-2, with 8 bases identical to TRBD1. V shed 3 bases and J 11 bases; nucleotides not matched to a gene: 8. From germline, CDR1 is SGHAT and CDR2 FQNNGV. This CDR3 comprises 13 residues. Drawing the rest from reference TRBV11-2 and TRBJ1-1, the complete variable domain is EAGVAQSPRYKIIEKRQSVAFWCNPISGHATLYWYQQILGQGPKLLIQFQNNGVVDDSQLPKDRFSAERLKGVDSTLKIQPAKLEDSAVYLCASSLDRDLEAFFGQGTRLTVV.